The 13 T cell receptor beta chains listed next were all sequenced from one sample in a study of cytomegalovirus exposure and HLA in healthy donors. Vbeta (60) and Jbeta (13) primers were used in the PCR. Assay used: immunoSEQ multiplex PCR; TCRdb lists only in-frame clones, some missing. The repertoire consists of about 65,000 clones, with more than 75% occurring once and the leading ten covering 2.5% to 3.5%. Sequencing was carried out using PBMCs. All receptors come from a girl aged 5-17 years in good health and CMV-seropositive.

This clone was counted once. The rearrangement joins TRBV29-1 to TRBJ1-5; D call uncertain. Germline V gene sequence: CDR1 SQVTM, CDR2 ANQGSEA. Trimming stripped 6 bases from V and 6 bases from J, with 15 bases between. This CDR3 spans 13 amino acids. In DNA form, the CDR3 reads TGCAGCGTGGCCGAGGCAGTGGGTCAGCCCCAGCATTTT. Amino acid sequence: CSVAEAVGQPQHF.

The sample holds one count of this clone. This rearrangement joins TRBV2 to TRBJ2-1; 7 positions match TRBD1. The ends lost 10 bases at V and 2 bases at J; junction bases unmatched: 14. Germline values: CDR1 SNHLY, CDR2 FYNNEI. The length of the CDR3 is 16 residues. CDR3 in amino acids: CATLLPPQGAYNEQFF. The CDR3 DNA is TGTGCCACCCTCCTTCCCCCCCAGGGGGCCTACAATGAGCAGTTCTTC.

V is TRBV29-1 and J is TRBJ1-2; 8 bases are shared with TRBD1. J lost 4 bases, V lost 1 base, and 5 bases had no gene match. Per the germline V gene, CDR1 is SQVTM and CDR2 is ANQGSEA. This CDR3 is built from 14 residues. The DNA of the CDR3 is TGCAGCGTTGAAGGGACAGGGATGTTCTATGGCTACACCTTC. Translated, it gives CSVEGTGMFYGYTF.

CDR3 loop: CASSSLSSYNEQFF. CDR3 in DNA: TGTGCCAGCAGTTCCCTGAGCTCCTACAATGAGCAGTTCTTC. The rearrangement uses TRBV28 and TRBJ2-1; D uncertain. Germline V gene lookup returns CDR1 MDHEN and CDR2 SYDVKM. This CDR3 has 14 residues. Trimming cost V 4 bases and J 0 bases, with 7 bases left between them.

This rearrangement joins TRBV9 to TRBJ1-1; the D is unclear. V lost 0 bases and J lost 1, with 10 bases in between. The CDR3 runs to 15 residues. Germline V gives CDR1 SGDLS, CDR2 YYNGEE. CDR3 in amino acids: CASSVATSGNTEAFF. The CDR3 DNA sequence: TGTGCCAGCAGCGTAGCTACCTCAGGGAACACTGAAGCTTTCTTT.

This clone is medium-sized. The chain uses TRBV4-3 and TRBJ2-7; 9 bases agree with TRBD1. This CDR3 comprises 16 residues. V lost 1 base, J lost 4 bases, and 8 bases stayed unmatched. CDR1 is LGHNA and CDR2 is YSLEER in the germline V gene. The CDR3 DNA reads as TGCGCCAGCAGCCAAGGGTGGACAGGGGAACGGTACGAGCAGTACTTC. Encoded protein: CASSQGWTGERYEQYF.

This chain joins TRBV28 and TRBJ2-5; D may be TRBD2 (5 bases). The V end was cut by 5 bases, the J end by 2 bases, with 15 bases between. Germline CDR1 is MDHEN and CDR2 is SYDVKM. This CDR3 comprises 15 residues. The CDR3 loop reads CASSLVAGLQETQYF. DNA of the CDR3: TGTGCCAGCAGTCTTGTGGCGGGCCTTCAAGAGACCCAGTACTTC.

This clone showed up just once. This chain connects TRBV29-1 to TRBJ1-2, with D hard to call. Between the trimmed V and J ends, which lost 4 bases and 6 bases, there was a span of 18 bases. Germline CDR1 SQVTM, CDR2 ANQGSEA. This CDR3 comprises 14 residues. DNA for the CDR3: TGCAGCGTTGGGATTGCAGGCCAAGTAAATGGCTACACCTTC. Encoded protein: CSVGIAGQVNGYTF.

This clone was recorded a few times. V and J are TRBV4-3 and TRBJ1-1; 7 nucleotides agree with TRBD1. Germline trimming cut 4 bases from V and 4 bases from J; bases unmatched to any gene: 15. The CDR3 is 17 residues long. Germline values: CDR1 LGHNA, CDR2 YSLEER. Written as DNA, the CDR3 is TGCGCCAGCAGCCTAAGGGTAACAAACAGGGGCGGCACTGAAGCTTTCTTT. The encoded protein is CASSLRVTNRGGTEAFF.

In the case of this clone: One end of the junction varies from germline; a read error may be responsible. The J gene is TRBJ2-4, the V gene TRBV20-1; D is possibly TRBD1 (5 bases). Germline loops: CDR1 DFQATT, CDR2 SNEGSKA (reference sequence). The CDR3 extends over 10 amino acids. CDR3 loop: CSAYRRPQAF. CDR3 coding DNA: TGCAGTGCTTACAGGCGGCCCCAAGCTTTC.

The rearrangement joins TRBV30 to TRBJ1-6, with 8 bases fitting TRBD1. CDR3 length equals 15 residues. The ends lost 4 bases at V and 6 bases at J; junction bases unmatched: 8. CDR1 is GTSNPN and CDR2 is SVGIG in the germline V gene (reference sequence). The chain's CDR3 is CAWTRPDRANSPLHF. Written as DNA, the CDR3 is TGTGCCTGGACTAGACCGGACAGGGCTAATTCACCCCTCCACTTT.

This clone was seen once. The chain is built from TRBV6-5 and TRBJ1-5; weak D call: TRBD1 (5 bases). V dropped 6 bases and J dropped 7 bases, with 19 bases sitting between them. The V gene's germline CDR1 is MNHEY and CDR2 SVGAGI. This CDR3 contains 15 residues. CDR3 nucleotide sequence: TGTGCCAGCAGCCGCGCGGGGGGAATGGGACAGCCCCAGCATTTT. The encoded protein is CASSRAGGMGQPQHF.

This sequence joins TRBV5-4 and TRBJ2-7; no firm D call. V was trimmed by 0 bases and J by 6 bases, leaving 7 bases between them. CDR3 length: 12 amino acids. Germline loops: CDR1 SGHNT, CDR2 YYREEE (reference sequence). DNA of the CDR3: TGTGCCAGCAGCTTGGGCCGCGTCGAGCAGTACTTC. It specifies CASSLGRVEQYF.